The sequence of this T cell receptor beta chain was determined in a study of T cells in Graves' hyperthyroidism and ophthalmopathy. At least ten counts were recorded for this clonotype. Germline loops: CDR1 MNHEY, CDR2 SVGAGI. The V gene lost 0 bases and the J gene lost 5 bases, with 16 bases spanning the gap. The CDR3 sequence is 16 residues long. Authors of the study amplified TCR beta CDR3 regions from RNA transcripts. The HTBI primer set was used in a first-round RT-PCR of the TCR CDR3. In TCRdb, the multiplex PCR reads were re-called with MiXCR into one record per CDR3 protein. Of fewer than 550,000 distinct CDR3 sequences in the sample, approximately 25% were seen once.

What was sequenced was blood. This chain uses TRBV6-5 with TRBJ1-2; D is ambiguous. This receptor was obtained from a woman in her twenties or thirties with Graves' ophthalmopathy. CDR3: CASSYSVRPDNYGYTF. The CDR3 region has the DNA TGTGCCAGCAGTTACTCAGTCCGGCCAGACAATTATGGCTACACCTTC.